Listed below are T cell receptor beta chains from one sample, sequenced in a study of blood T cell repertoires in COVID-19. Some clones are missing from TCRdb's copy, which holds only in-frame ones; the method was immunoSEQ multiplex PCR. The data show around 150,000 clones, with roughly 90% seen just once and around 2.3% held by the top ten. Material for sequencing was peripheral blood. The receptors shown here come from a human donor with COVID-19, enrolled during active disease. The donor label of this sample is uncertain. Each CDR3 is given with its conserved first and last residue. A D gene is named only where the DNA matches it firmly. Size values are once, few and many counts, or a class for expanded clones, and some rows have none.

>TRBV28|.|TRBJ2-1|.
TGTGCCAGCAGTTCCTATAGCGGTAACTCCTACAATGAGCAGTTCTTC
CASSSYSGNSYNEQFF
>TRBV2|TRBD1|TRBJ1-3|.
TGTGCCAGCAGTTCGACAGGGGCTGGTGGAAACACCATATATTTT
CASSSTGAGGNTIYF
>TRBV5-4|.|TRBJ1-1|.
TGTGCCAGCAGCTTGATCGGGAACACTGAAGCTTTCTTT
CASSLIGNTEAFF
>TRBV6-5|.|TRBJ2-7|.
TGTGCCAGCAGGACCCTCGGCAGGGCGCTCGGCGAGCAGTACTTC
CASRTLGRALGEQYF
>TRBV19|TRBD1|TRBJ2-1|.
TGTGCCAGTAGTCAGACAGGGGGCGCCTACAATGAGCAGTTCTTC
CASSQTGGAYNEQFF
>TRBV4-1|.|TRBJ2-3|.
TGCGCCAGCAGCCGGCAGGGGTCAAACACAGATACGCAGTATTTT
CASSRQGSNTDTQYF
>TRBV27|.|TRBJ1-5|once
TGTGCCAGCAGCCCCAAAGCTAATCAGCCCCAGCATTTT
CASSPKANQPQHF
>TRBV11-2|TRBD1|TRBJ1-1|.
TGTGCCAGCAGCTTAGTTGAGACAGGGATTGAAGCTTTCTTT
CASSLVETGIEAFF
>TRBV4-2|.|TRBJ2-5|.
TGTGCCAGCAGCTTAATGGGAGGGGGGATCAGAGAGACCCAGTACTTC
CASSLMGGGIRETQYF
>TRBV7-7|TRBD2|TRBJ2-5|.
TGTGCTAGCAGCCGAGGGACTAGCGCTCAAGAGACCCAGTACTTC
CASSRGTSAQETQYF
>TRBV6-5|.|TRBJ1-1|.
TGTGCCAGCAGTTACATTACAGTGAACACTGAAGCTTTCTTT
CASSYITVNTEAFF
>TRBV9|TRBD1|TRBJ2-2|.
TGTGCCAGCAGCGTAGCTACAGGGGGCACCGGGGAGCTGTTTTTT
CASSVATGGTGELFF
>TRBV7-2|TRBD1|TRBJ1-2|.
TGTGCCAGCAGCCCATCAGGGGGCGGCTATGGCTACACCTTC
CASSPSGGGYGYTF
>TRBV2|.|TRBJ2-3|.
TGTGCCAGCAGTAGGGACAAGTACACAGATACGCAGTATTTT
CASSRDKYTDTQYF
>TRBV7-8|TRBD1|TRBJ2-7|.
TGTGCCAGCACCATGGGACAGTTGTCCTACGAGCAGTACTTC
CASTMGQLSYEQYF
>TRBV7-9|TRBD2|TRBJ2-2|.
TGTGCCAGCAGCTTAAGCGGGGACACCGGGGAGCTGTTTTTT
CASSLSGDTGELFF
>TRBV12-3/TRBV12-4|TRBD1|TRBJ1-2|.
TGTGCCAGCAGTACTCGACAGGGCCGCGGCTACACCTTC
CASSTRQGRGYTF
>TRBV2|.|TRBJ1-5|.
TGTGCCAGCAGTGAACAGGTATTGAATCAGCCCCAGCATTTT
CASSEQVLNQPQHF
>TRBV11-3|.|TRBJ1-4|.
TGTGCCAGCAGCTCCGCAGGAGAAAAACTGTTTTTT
CASSSAGEKLFF